The source of this T cell receptor (beta chain) is a study of cytomegalovirus exposure and HLA in healthy donors. As for the study in general: The use of the same platform for the 100 to 150 validation repertoires and the 550 to 700 first-cohort repertoires was reported by a later analysis. Overall study results and limits: A list of about 180 TCR beta chains associated with cytomegalovirus was given. A classifier reportedly called cytomegalovirus status with high sensitivity and specificity.

With regard to this clone: Its matching antigen is unknown.

Clones were read by immunoSEQ multiplex PCR, and TCRdb kept only the in-frame ones, dropping some. The table records 150,000 to 200,000 clones, 85% of them present only once. Source material: PBMCs. This TCR was sampled from a man aged 25 to 40 in good health and CMV-seropositive.

This CDR3 reads CASSPERTGTGELFF. CDR3 bases: TGCGCCAGCAGCCCAGAACGGACAGGGACCGGGGAGCTGTTTTTT. V is TRBV5-1 and J is TRBJ2-2; 8 nucleotides align to TRBD1. Germline V lookup: CDR1 SGHRS, CDR2 YFSETQ. After removal of 4 bases from V and 5 bases from J, the junction contained 7 bases not matched to a gene. The CDR3 loop spans 15 amino acids.